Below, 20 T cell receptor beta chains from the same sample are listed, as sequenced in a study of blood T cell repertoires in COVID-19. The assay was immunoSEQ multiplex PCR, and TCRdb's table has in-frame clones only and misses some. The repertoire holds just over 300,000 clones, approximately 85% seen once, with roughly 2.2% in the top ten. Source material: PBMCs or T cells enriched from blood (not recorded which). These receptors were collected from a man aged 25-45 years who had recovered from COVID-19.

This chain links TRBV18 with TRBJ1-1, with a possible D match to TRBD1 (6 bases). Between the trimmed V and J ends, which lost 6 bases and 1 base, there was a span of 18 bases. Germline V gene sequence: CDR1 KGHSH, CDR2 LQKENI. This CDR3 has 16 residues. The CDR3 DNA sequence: TGTGCCAGCTCGCCCTATCGTTCAGGGGCGAACACTGAAGCTTTCTTT. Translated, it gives CASSPYRSGANTEAFF.

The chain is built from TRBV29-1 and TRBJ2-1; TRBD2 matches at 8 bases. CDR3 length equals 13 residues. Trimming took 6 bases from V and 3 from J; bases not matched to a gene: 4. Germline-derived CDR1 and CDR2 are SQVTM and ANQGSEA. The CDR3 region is CSVGTRYYNEQFF. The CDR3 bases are TGCAGCGTAGGGACTAGATACTACAATGAGCAGTTCTTC.

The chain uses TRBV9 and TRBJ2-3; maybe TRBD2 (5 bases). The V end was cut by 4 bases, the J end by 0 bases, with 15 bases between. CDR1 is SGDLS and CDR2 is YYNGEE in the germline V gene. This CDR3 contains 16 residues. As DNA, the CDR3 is TGTGCCAGCAGCCTCACGGCGAGGGTTAGCACAGATACGCAGTATTTT. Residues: CASSLTARVSTDTQYF. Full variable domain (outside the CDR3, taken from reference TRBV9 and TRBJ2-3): DSGVTQTPKHLITATGQRVTLRCSPRSGDLSVYWYQQSLDQGLQFLIQYYNGEERAKGNILERFSAQQFPDLHSELNLSSLELGDSALYFCASSLTARVSTDTQYFGPGTRLTVL.

CDR3 protein: CASSQAFSNQPQHF. CDR3 DNA: TGTGCCAGTTCCCAGGCTTTTAGCAATCAGCCCCAGCATTTT. The rearrangement links TRBV19 to TRBJ1-5; D not certain. V was shortened by 8 bases and J by 0 bases, with 11 bases between the two germline ends. CDR1 and CDR2 (germline): LNHDA, SQIVND (reference sequence). CDR3 length equals 14 residues.

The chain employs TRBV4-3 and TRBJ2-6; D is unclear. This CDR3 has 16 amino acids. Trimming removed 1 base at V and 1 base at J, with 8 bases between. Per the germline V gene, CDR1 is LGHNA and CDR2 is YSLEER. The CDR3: CASSQARVSGANVLTF. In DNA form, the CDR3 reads TGCGCCAGCAGCCAAGCCCGTGTTTCTGGGGCCAACGTCCTGACTTTC.

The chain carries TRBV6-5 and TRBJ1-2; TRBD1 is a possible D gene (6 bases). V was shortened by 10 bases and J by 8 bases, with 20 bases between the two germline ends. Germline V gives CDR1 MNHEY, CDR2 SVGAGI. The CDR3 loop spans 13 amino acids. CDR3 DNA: TGTGCCACCTGGGACACAAGATTTAGGGGCTACACCTTC. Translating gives CATWDTRFRGYTF.

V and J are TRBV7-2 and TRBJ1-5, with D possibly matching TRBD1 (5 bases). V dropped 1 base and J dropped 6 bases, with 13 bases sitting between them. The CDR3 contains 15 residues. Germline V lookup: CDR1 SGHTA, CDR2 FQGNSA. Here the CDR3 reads CASSLGRGEGQPQHF. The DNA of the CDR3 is TGTGCCAGCAGCTTAGGGAGGGGAGAAGGTCAGCCCCAGCATTTT.

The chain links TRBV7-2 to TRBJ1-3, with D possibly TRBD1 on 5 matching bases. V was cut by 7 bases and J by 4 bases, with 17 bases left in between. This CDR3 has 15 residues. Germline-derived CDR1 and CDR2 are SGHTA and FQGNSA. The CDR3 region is CASTRGAGKGNTIYF. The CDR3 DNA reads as TGTGCCAGCACTAGAGGCGCAGGGAAAGGAAACACCATATATTTT.

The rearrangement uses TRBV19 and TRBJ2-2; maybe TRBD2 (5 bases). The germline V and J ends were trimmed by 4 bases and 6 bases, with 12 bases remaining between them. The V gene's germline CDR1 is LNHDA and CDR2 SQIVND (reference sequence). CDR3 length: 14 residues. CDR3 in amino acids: CASSRGRMAGELFF. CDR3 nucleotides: TGTGCCAGTAGTAGAGGGCGTATGGCCGGGGAGCTGTTTTTT.

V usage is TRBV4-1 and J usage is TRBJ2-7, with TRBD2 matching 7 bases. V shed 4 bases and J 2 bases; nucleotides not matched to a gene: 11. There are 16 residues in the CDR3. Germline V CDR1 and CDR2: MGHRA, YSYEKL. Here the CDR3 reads CASSPRGDYQTYEQYF. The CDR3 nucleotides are TGCGCCAGCAGCCCACGTGGGGACTACCAAACCTACGAGCAGTACTTC.

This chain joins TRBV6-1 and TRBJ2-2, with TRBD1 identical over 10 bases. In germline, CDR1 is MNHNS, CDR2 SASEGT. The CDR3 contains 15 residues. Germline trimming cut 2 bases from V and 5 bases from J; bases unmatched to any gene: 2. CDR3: CASSEPGQGTGELFF. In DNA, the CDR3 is TGTGCCAGCAGTGAACCGGGACAGGGGACCGGGGAGCTGTTTTTT.

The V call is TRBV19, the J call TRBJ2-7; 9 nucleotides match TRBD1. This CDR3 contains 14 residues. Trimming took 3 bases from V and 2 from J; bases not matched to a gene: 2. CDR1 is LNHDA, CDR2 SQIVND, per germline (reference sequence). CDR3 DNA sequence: TGTGCCAGTAGTATGGGGACAGGGACCTACGAGCAGTACTTC. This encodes CASSMGTGTYEQYF.

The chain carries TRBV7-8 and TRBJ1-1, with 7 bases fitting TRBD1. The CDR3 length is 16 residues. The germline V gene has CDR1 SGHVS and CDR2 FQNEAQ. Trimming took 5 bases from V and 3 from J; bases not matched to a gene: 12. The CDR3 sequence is CASSPRTGLYDTEAFF. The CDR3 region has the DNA TGTGCCAGCAGCCCGCGGACAGGATTATATGACACTGAAGCTTTCTTT.

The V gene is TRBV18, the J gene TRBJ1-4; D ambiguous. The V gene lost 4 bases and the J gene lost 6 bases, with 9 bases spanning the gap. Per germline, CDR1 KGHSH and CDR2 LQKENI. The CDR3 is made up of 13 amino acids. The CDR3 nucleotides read TGTGCCAGCTCACAGGAGTTAGATGAAAAACTGTTTTTT. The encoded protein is CASSQELDEKLFF.

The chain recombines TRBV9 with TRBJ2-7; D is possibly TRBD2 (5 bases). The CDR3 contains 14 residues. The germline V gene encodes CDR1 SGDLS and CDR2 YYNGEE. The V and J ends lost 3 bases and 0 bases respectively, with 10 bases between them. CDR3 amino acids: CASSGTASSYEQYF. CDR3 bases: TGTGCCAGCAGCGGGACTGCCAGCTCCTACGAGCAGTACTTC.

The CDR3 sequence: CASSSGTDNSPLHF. In nucleotides, the CDR3 is TGTGCCAGCAGTTCCGGGACAGACAATTCACCCCTCCACTTT. The chain uses TRBV27 and TRBJ1-6; 7 bases are shared with TRBD1. V dropped 4 bases and J dropped 7; count of bases not matched to a gene: 4. This CDR3 is built from 14 residues. Germline lookup yields CDR1 MNHEY and CDR2 SMNVEV (reference sequence).

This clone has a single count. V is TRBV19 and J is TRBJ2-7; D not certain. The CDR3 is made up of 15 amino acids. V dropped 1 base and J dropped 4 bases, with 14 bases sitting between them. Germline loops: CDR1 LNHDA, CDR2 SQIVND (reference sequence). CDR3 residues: CASSIGMERGYEQYF. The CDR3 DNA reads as TGTGCCAGTAGTATAGGGATGGAGAGAGGTTACGAGCAGTACTTC.

The CDR3 loop is CASSEGQGVTGELFF. The DNA for the CDR3 is TGTGCCAGCAGTGAGGGACAGGGGGTAACCGGGGAGCTGTTTTTT. The chain recombines TRBV25-1 with TRBJ2-2; 11 bases are shared with TRBD1. Germline V gene data show CDR1 as MGHDK and CDR2 as SYGVNS. The ends lost 3 bases at V and 5 bases at J; junction bases unmatched: 2. This CDR3 is 15 amino acids long.

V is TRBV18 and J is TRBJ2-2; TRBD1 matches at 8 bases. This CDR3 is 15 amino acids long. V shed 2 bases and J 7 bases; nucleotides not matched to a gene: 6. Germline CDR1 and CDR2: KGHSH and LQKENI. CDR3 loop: CASSPERTGIGELFF. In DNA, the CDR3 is TGTGCCAGCTCACCAGAAAGGACAGGGATCGGGGAGCTGTTTTTT. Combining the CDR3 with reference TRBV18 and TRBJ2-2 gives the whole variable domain NAGVMQNPRHLVRRRGQEARLRCSPMKGHSHVYWYRQLPEEGLKFMVYLQKENIIDESGMPKERFSAEFPKEGPSILRIQQVVRGDSAAYFCASSPERTGIGELFFGEGSRLTVL.

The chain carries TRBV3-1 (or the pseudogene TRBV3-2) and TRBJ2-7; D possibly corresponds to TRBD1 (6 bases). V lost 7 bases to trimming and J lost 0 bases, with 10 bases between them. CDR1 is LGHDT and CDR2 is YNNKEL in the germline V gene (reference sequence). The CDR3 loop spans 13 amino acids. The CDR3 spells CASTLGGSYEQYF. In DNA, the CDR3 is TGTGCCAGCACTCTAGGGGGCTCCTACGAGCAGTACTTC.